What follows are 28 T cell receptor beta chains derived from one specimen sequenced in a study of blood T cell repertoires in COVID-19. Some clones are missing from TCRdb's copy, which holds only in-frame ones; the method was immunoSEQ multiplex PCR. The sample includes 150,000 to 160,000 clones, approximately 90% seen only once; the top ten take more than 2%. The sequenced sample consisted of peripheral blood. Every receptor here comes from a woman aged 70-85 years with acute or convalescent COVID-19.

The V gene is TRBV4-1, the J gene TRBJ2-1, with 8 positions matching TRBD2. The V and J ends lost 1 base and 7 bases, in that order; junction bases with no gene match: 12. The CDR3 consists of 17 residues. CDR1 is MGHRA, CDR2 YSYEKL, per germline. The CDR3 DNA follows: TGCGCCAGCAGCCAAGCGGGGACGGGGGGGCAAAAGAATGAGCAGTTCTTC. Protein: CASSQAGTGGQKNEQFF.

V usage is TRBV19 and J usage is TRBJ2-1; TRBD2 matches 12 bases. The CDR3 is 16 amino acids. The trim removed 6 bases at V and 0 bases at J, leaving 3 bases unmatched. The germline V gene has CDR1 LNHDA and CDR2 SQIVND (reference sequence). The CDR3 spells CASRWTSGDSYNEQFF. The DNA of the CDR3 is TGTGCCAGTAGGTGGACTAGCGGGGACTCCTACAATGAGCAGTTCTTC.

The chain combines TRBV9 with TRBJ1-5; 9 bases match TRBD1. CDR1 is SGDLS and CDR2 is YYNGEE in the germline V gene. V shed 6 bases and J 4 bases; nucleotides not matched to a gene: 11. The CDR3 has 16 amino acids. The CDR3 is CASTTEGDRENQPQHF. CDR3 nucleotides: TGTGCCAGCACCACCGAAGGGGACAGGGAGAATCAGCCCCAGCATTTT.

The CDR3 spells CASKHGGLYGYTF. Written as DNA, the CDR3 is TGTGCCAGCAAACACGGGGGGCTGTATGGCTACACCTTC. The chain joins TRBV2 to TRBJ1-2; D perhaps matches TRBD1 (6 bases). Germline CDR1 is SNHLY and CDR2 is FYNNEI. V shed 7 bases and J shed 5 bases, with 14 bases lying between them. The CDR3 is 13 amino acids.

The chain couples TRBV19 to TRBJ1-5; D is possibly TRBD1 (6 bases). Germline CDR1 reads LNHDA; CDR2 reads SQIVND (reference sequence). V lost 6 bases and J lost 2, with 20 bases in between. The CDR3 is made up of 17 amino acids. CDR3 in amino acids: CASRYQGQRDGNQPQHF. For the CDR3, the DNA is TGTGCCAGTAGATACCAGGGGCAGAGGGACGGCAATCAGCCCCAGCATTTT.

J is TRBJ1-2 and V is TRBV29-1; the match to TRBD1 covers 8 bases. The CDR3 is made up of 16 amino acids. J was trimmed by 5 bases and V by 4 bases; bases with no gene match: 15. From germline, CDR1 is SQVTM and CDR2 ANQGSEA. In DNA, the CDR3 is TGCAGCGTTGTACCAATGATAATACAGGGGGATTATGGCTACACCTTC. Translation: CSVVPMIIQGDYGYTF.

This clone was counted only a few times. This chain joins TRBV3-1 (or the pseudogene TRBV3-2) and TRBJ1-1, with 11 nucleotides matching TRBD1. There are 13 residues in the CDR3. V gave up 1 base and J gave up 10 bases; unmatched junction bases: 2. The V gene's germline CDR1 is LGHDT and CDR2 YNNKEL (reference sequence). CDR3 loop: CASSQAGTGGAFF. CDR3 DNA sequence: TGTGCCAGCAGCCAAGCCGGGACAGGGGGAGCTTTCTTT.

The rearrangement joins TRBV19 to TRBJ2-2; D call uncertain. With 3 bases removed from V and 0 bases from J, the gap between germline ends came to 5 bases. Germline V CDR1 and CDR2: LNHDA, SQIVND (reference sequence). CDR3 size: 14 residues. The CDR3 nucleotides are TGTGCCAGTAGTATGGCAGCGAACACCGGGGAGCTGTTTTTT. It specifies CASSMAANTGELFF. The variable domain in full, with the rest retrieved from reference TRBV19 and TRBJ2-2, is DGGITQSPKYLFRKEGQNVTLSCEQNLNHDAMYWYRQDPGQGLRLIYYSQIVNDFQKGDIAEGYSVSREKKESFPLTVTSAQKNPTAFYLCASSMAANTGELFFGEGSRLTVL.

With regard to this clone: Other DNA sequences in this specimen translate into the identical CDR3. J is TRBJ1-6 and V is TRBV30; 8 positions match TRBD1. The CDR3 runs 13 residues. The germline gives CDR1 GTSNPN, CDR2 SVGIG (reference sequence). The ends lost 3 bases at V and 9 bases at J; junction bases unmatched: 4. The CDR3 DNA follows: TGTGCCTGGAGCGGACAGGGAGGTTCACCCCTCCACTTT. Translating gives CAWSGQGGSPLHF.

The genes are TRBV5-1 and TRBJ1-4; maybe TRBD1 (5 bases). V lost 4 bases to trimming and J lost 7 bases, with 14 bases between them. Germline CDR1 SGHRS, CDR2 YFSETQ. The CDR3 sequence is 14 residues long. As DNA, the CDR3 is TGCGCCAGCAGCACCGGGACTGGACGTGAAAAACTGTTTTTT. Its protein is CASSTGTGREKLFF.

J is TRBJ2-1 and V is TRBV24-1; perhaps TRBD2 as D (5 bases). Trimming left V 5 bases short and J 4 bases short, with 11 bases between. The germline V gene encodes CDR1 KGHDR and CDR2 SFDVKD. This CDR3 is 14 amino acids long. In DNA form, the CDR3 reads TGTGCCACCAGTGGAGGGATAGCTTACAATGAGCAGTTCTTC. It yields the protein CATSGGIAYNEQFF.

To note about this clone: The germline gene is not matched at one end of the junction; a read error may be the cause. The V and J genes are TRBV6-9 and TRBJ1-4; possibly TRBD1 for D (5 bases). Looked up from germline, CDR1 is MNHGY and CDR2 is SVAAGI. The CDR3 spans 16 residues. CDR3 nucleotides: TGTGCCAGCAGTAATTCGCCGGCAGGGTGGGAAGAAAAACTGTTTTTT. Amino acids: CASSNSPAGWEEKLFF.

About this clone itself: Other DNA sequences from this sample encode an identical CDR3 as well. V gene TRBV4-3 combines with J gene TRBJ1-5; D call uncertain. The germline CDR1 and CDR2 sequences are LGHNA and YSLEER. This CDR3 has 13 residues. Trimming pared 0 bases from V and 7 bases from J, leaving 7 bases between. The chain's CDR3 is CASSQDRGQPQHF. The CDR3 nucleotides are TGCGCCAGCAGCCAAGACCGAGGACAGCCCCAGCATTTT.

J is TRBJ2-5 and V is TRBV9; 10 bases are a match to TRBD2. The V gene's germline CDR1 is SGDLS and CDR2 YYNGEE. The CDR3 has 15 residues. V lost 4 bases and J lost 2; bases outside the gene matches: 5. The chain's CDR3 is CASSTAGGLQETQYF. The CDR3 DNA reads TGTGCCAGCAGCACAGCGGGGGGGCTGCAAGAGACCCAGTACTTC. Full variable domain (missing parts from reference TRBV9 and TRBJ2-5): DSGVTQTPKHLITATGQRVTLRCSPRSGDLSVYWYQQSLDQGLQFLIQYYNGEERAKGNILERFSAQQFPDLHSELNLSSLELGDSALYFCASSTAGGLQETQYFGPGTRLLVL.

To note about this clone: A junction boundary mismatches the germline segment, possibly from a read error. The chain recombines TRBV19 with TRBJ1-2; 7 nucleotides align to TRBD1. The CDR3 has 14 residues. From germline, CDR1 is LNHDA and CDR2 SQIVND (reference sequence). This CDR3 is CASSADRDVGERNF. The CDR3 DNA reads as TGTGCCAGTAGTGCCGACAGGGATGTGGGAGAAAGGAACTTC. The whole variable domain, remainder taken from reference TRBV19 and TRBJ1-2, is DGGITQSPKYLFRKEGQNVTLSCEQNLNHDAMYWYRQDPGQGLRLIYYSQIVNDFQKGDIAEGYSVSREKKESFPLTVTSAQKNPTAFYLCASSADRDVGERNFGSGTRLTVV.

V and J are TRBV14 and TRBJ1-6; 9 positions match TRBD1. This CDR3 region has 15 residues. Trimming took 4 bases from V and 11 from J; bases not matched to a gene: 9. Germline-derived CDR1 and CDR2 are SGHDN and FVKESK. The chain's CDR3 is CASSLTGQGRPPLHF. DNA of the CDR3: TGTGCCAGCAGCCTCACGGGACAGGGTAGGCCACCCCTCCACTTT.

This clone showed up just once. The V gene is TRBV5-1, the J gene TRBJ1-2; the D gene is possibly TRBD1 (5 bases). From germline, CDR1 is SGHRS and CDR2 YFSETQ. V lost 3 bases to trimming and J lost 2 bases, with 14 bases between them. The CDR3 totals 15 residues. CDR3 residues: CASSSLGLGNYGYTF. DNA for the CDR3: TGCGCCAGCAGCTCCCTGGGGCTGGGGAACTATGGCTACACCTTC.

In regard to this clone: A much larger clone lies one base from this, so it may be a read error. Other DNA sequences of this sample code for an identical CDR3. The gene calls are TRBV2 and TRBJ1-1, with D possibly TRBD1 on 5 matching bases. V lost 2 bases, J lost 1 base, and 5 bases lay in between. Germline V lookup: CDR1 SNHLY, CDR2 FYNNEI. The CDR3 runs 13 residues. The CDR3 DNA follows: TGTGCCAGCAGTGAACAGGGGAACACTGAAGCTTTCTTT. It specifies CASSEQGNTEAFF.

The V call is TRBV6-2 or TRBV6-3, the J call TRBJ1-5; no clear D gene. V was clipped by 1 base and J by 3 bases, with 16 bases between them. Germline lookup yields CDR1 MNHEY and CDR2 SVGEGT. This CDR3 spans 17 amino acids. The chain's CDR3 is CASSYFNSGWNNQPQHF. The DNA for the CDR3 is TGTGCCAGCAGTTACTTTAACTCAGGTTGGAACAATCAGCCCCAGCATTTT.

The chain couples TRBV5-4 to TRBJ2-5; 16 nucleotides align to TRBD2. Germline CDR1 is SGHNT and CDR2 is YYREEE (reference sequence). This CDR3 contains 19 residues. Trimming cost V 4 bases and J 1 base; bases outside gene matches: 10. The DNA of the CDR3 is TGTGCCAGCAGCCGCGGGACTAGCGGGGGGGCCGGATCCCAAGAGACCCAGTACTTC. Its translation: CASSRGTSGGAGSQETQYF.

The V gene is TRBV11-2, the J gene TRBJ2-7; the D gene is possibly TRBD1 (5 bases). Trimming shortened V by 5 bases and J by 2 bases, and 10 bases separated the two germline ends. Germline V gives CDR1 SGHAT, CDR2 FQNNGV. This CDR3 spans 13 amino acids. This CDR3 is CASSTQVPYEQYF. In DNA, the CDR3 is TGTGCCAGCAGCACACAGGTCCCCTACGAGCAGTACTTC.

The chain recombines TRBV2 with TRBJ1-1; D perhaps matches TRBD1 (6 bases). CDR3 size: 14 residues. In germline, CDR1 is SNHLY, CDR2 FYNNEI. V lost 5 bases and J 3 bases, leaving 13 bases between the germline ends. The CDR3 sequence is CASSRLTGYTEAFF. The CDR3 DNA reads TGTGCCAGCAGTCGCCTAACAGGGTACACTGAAGCTTTCTTT. Together with reference TRBV2 and TRBJ1-1, the CDR3 gives the full variable domain: EPEVTQTPSHQVTQMGQEVILRCVPISNHLYFYWYRQILGQKVEFLVSFYNNEISEKSEIFDDQFSVERPDGSNFTLKIRSTKLEDSAMYFCASSRLTGYTEAFFGQGTRLTVV.

The J gene is TRBJ2-7, the V gene TRBV12-3 or TRBV12-4; D is unclear. V was pared by 8 bases and J by 6 bases, with 17 bases between. The CDR3 is 13 amino acids. Here the CDR3 DNA reads TGTGCCAGCCGCCGACTCAACTCCGCCGAGCAGTACTTC. Its translation: CASRRLNSAEQYF.

The J gene is TRBJ1-3, the V gene TRBV5-1; D ambiguous. Germline V gene lookup returns CDR1 SGHRS and CDR2 YFSETQ. Trimming stripped 6 bases from V and 0 bases from J, with 16 bases between. The CDR3 extends over 16 amino acids. The CDR3 here is CASTPGDKSSGNTIYF. The CDR3, as DNA: TGCGCCAGCACCCCGGGAGACAAGAGCTCTGGAAACACCATATATTTT. Variable domain in full (rest from reference TRBV5-1 and TRBJ1-3): KAGVTQTPRYLIKTRGQQVTLSCSPISGHRSVSWYQQTPGQGLQFLFEYFSETQRNKGNFPGRFSGRQFSNSRSEMNVSTLELGDSALYLCASTPGDKSSGNTIYFGEGSWLTVV.

This clone was seen once. The chain uses TRBV5-1 and TRBJ1-1; D gene uncertain. The V gene's germline CDR1 is SGHRS and CDR2 YFSETQ. CDR3 length: 15 amino acids. V lost 6 bases and J 1 base, leaving 16 bases between the germline ends. The CDR3 DNA follows: TGCGCCAGCACCACTGGAGACGGATGGAACACTGAAGCTTTCTTT. This sequence encodes CASTTGDGWNTEAFF.

The chain is built from TRBV18 and TRBJ2-5; 10 nucleotides align to TRBD2. Germline assignment: CDR1 KGHSH and CDR2 LQKENI. The junction had 2 bases not matched to a gene; V was cut back by 0 bases and J by 1 base. The CDR3 has 16 residues. The CDR3 reads CASSPPGLASQETQYF. The DNA of the CDR3 is TGTGCCAGCTCACCACCGGGACTAGCGTCCCAAGAGACCCAGTACTTC.

The chain has TRBV7-9 and TRBJ2-5; 8 bases line up with TRBD1. The CDR3 runs to 14 residues. V lost 5 bases to trimming and J lost 4 bases; unmatched junction nucleotides: 6. Germline V CDR1 and CDR2: SEHNR, FQNEAQ (reference sequence). The CDR3 DNA follows: TGTGCCAGCAGCCGACGACAGGGGCGAGAGACCCAGTACTTC. Translation gives CASSRRQGRETQYF.

This clone came up a few times. This rearrangement joins TRBV13 to TRBJ2-7; perhaps TRBD2 as D (6 bases). Trimming cost V 1 base and J 5 bases, with 15 bases left between them. This CDR3 spans 15 amino acids. Germline V CDR1 and CDR2: PRHDT, FYEKMQ (reference sequence). The CDR3 region has the DNA TGTGCCAGCAGCTTAGATTCGGCTTCGGGGGACGAGCAGTACTTC. This translates into CASSLDSASGDEQYF.